Ten or more counts support the clone carrying this TCR beta chain. Its antigen is not identified. One entry per CDR3 protein, called by TCRdb with MiXCR from the RT-PCR reads. The sample carries about 650,000 distinct CDR3 sequences, approximately 15% recorded once. The CDR3 contains 17 residues. Trimming removed 0 bases at V and 5 bases at J, with 18 bases between. CDR1 is SGDLS and CDR2 is YYNGEE in the germline V gene. This entry is derived from a study of response to subunit inactivated influenza vaccine. Broader study findings: Authors proposed each seasonal influenza vaccination draws in few new T cells.

The sequencing used PBMCs from blood, collected about 11 days after vaccination. The chain employs TRBV9 and TRBJ2-1; D is ambiguous. The clonotype comes from a man aged 50 or older who received an inactivated influenza vaccine. The DNA for the CDR3 is TGTGCCAGCAGCGTAGGATGGGCTTTGCCCAGGAACAATGAGCAGTTCTTC. The encoded protein is CASSVGWALPRNNEQFF.